The source of this TCR beta chain is a study of T cell clonality in common variable immunodeficiency. All CVID subjects were on immunoglobulin replacement for at least one year. No CVID subject was ill or on immunomodulatory drugs when sampled. This clone appeared many times. Its specificity is unknown. Produced via immunoSEQ multiplex PCR; TCRdb's table is partial and in-frame only. The sample presents about 42,000 clones, none singletons. Broader study findings: Reportedly, TCR beta sequences from common variable immunodeficiency showed fewer deletions and N-nucleotide insertions.

The sample comprised peripheral blood mononuclear cells. This TCR derives from a human donor with common variable immunodeficiency.

CDR3 DNA, as far as it was read: TGTGCCAGCAGTTCGGCCTGGGACAGCTCTGGAAACACC. Translation: CASSSAWDSSGNT. The whole CDR3 sequence is CASSSAWDSSGNTIYF. The V and J genes are TRBV28 and TRBJ1-3; 7 nucleotides match TRBD1. The CDR3 end falls 3 residues outside the read, so it is completed with the germline J gene. J was trimmed by 0 bases and V by 4 bases; bases with no gene match: 6. CDR3 length: 16 amino acids. CDR1 is MDHEN and CDR2 is SYDVKM in the germline V gene.